A single sample gave rise to the 2 T cell receptor beta chains below, sequenced in a study of vaccination effects on CD4 cells after COVID-19. The table came from immunoSEQ multiplex PCR; TCRdb's copy has only in-frame clones and leaves some out. The sample contains 25,000 to 35,000 clones, 60% to 80% of which appear only once. Which antigens these TCRs recognize remains unknown. Under the ViraFEST assay, PBMC were stimulated with viral peptide pools so that antigen-specific CD4+ T cells expanded. Sequencing was performed afterwards. Researchers isolated CD4+ T cells once around 11 days of culture had elapsed. The vaccine given was either BNT162b2 or mRNA-1273, in two doses. The sample was CD4+ T cells from PBMCs cultured with HCoV-229E spike peptides, taken after COVID-19 vaccination. These receptors all come from a human donor who received a COVID-19 vaccine.

A few counts support this clone. The chain recombines TRBV4-1 with TRBJ1-4; no firm D call. The V end lost 1 base, the J end lost 7 bases, and 7 bases lay between the germline ends. This CDR3 region has 13 residues. Germline loops: CDR1 MGHRA, CDR2 YSYEKL. CDR3 in amino acids: CASSQALGEKLFF. The CDR3 region has the DNA TGCGCCAGCAGCCAAGCGTTGGGTGAAAAACTGTTTTTT.

The V gene is TRBV5-1, the J gene TRBJ2-1; D uncertain. Germline CDR1 SGHRS, CDR2 YFSETQ. The V end lost 1 base, the J end lost 6 bases, and 5 bases lay between the germline ends. CDR3 length: 12 amino acids. The CDR3 DNA follows: TGCGCCAGCAGCTTGAACCCCAATGAGCAGTTCTTC. This gives the protein CASSLNPNEQFF.